This T cell receptor (beta chain) was identified in a study of T-cell reconstitution after alpha-beta-depleted transplantation in children (dated by TCRdb to the mid-2010s). As for the study more broadly: Using TCR repertoire profiling, the study quantitatively followed how T-cell immune reconstitution unfolded in children after TCRalphabeta/CD19-depleted allogeneic hematopoietic cell transplantation. What the research found in general, with its limitations: In some patients, the high TCRbeta diversity seen at day 60 was put down to recipient T cells and intrathymic progenitors that had survived conditioning. Over the following months the frequencies of hyperexpanded clones went down, and after one year T-cell counts and TCRbeta diversity were mostly credited to newly produced T cells. About two months after transplant, the apparently early recovery of alphabetaT-cell counts reportedly depended on just several hundred clones that had expanded rapidly and came from non-depleted graft cells.

This clonotype has a handful of counts. The clone's antigen remains unknown. No base-level quality is on record; no much larger clone is a single base apart. From a lookup of the germline V gene (reference sequence), CDR1 and CDR2 are MNHEY and SMNVEV. From cysteine to phenylalanine, the CDR3 is 17 amino acids long. Only the CDR3 DNA is retained, 51 bases long and in frame from the first base. V is clipped by 1 base and J by 0 bases, and the sequence between their germline boundaries is 13 bases long. The method was PCR. Sequencing instrument: Illumina HiSeq 2500. TCR libraries were prepared with molecular barcoding, using unique molecular identifiers to normalize TCRbeta repertoire quantification. TCRdb's own reprocessing of the public reads used fastp at Q25 and MiXCR and kept productive beta chains. Each CDR3 protein gets just one entry, which takes the most common genes and DNA from the rows behind it. Across this sample there are roughly 200,000 distinct CDR3 sequences, with under 8.5% seen only once. The ten largest clonotypes hold 35% to 45% of the sample.

Sample treatment or condition, as interpreted from the label and publication: allogeneic hematopoietic cell transplantation with graft depleted of TCRalphabeta T cells and CD19 B cells. The transplant recipients were children given TCRalphabeta/CD19-depleted allogeneic hematopoietic cell grafts. The source material was PBMCs, mostly from graft donor cells, sampled 360 days after TCRalphabeta/CD19-depleted stem cell transplant. The clonotype originates from a male patient under 10 years old who had a stem cell transplant for acute myeloid leukemia, so the T cells may come from the graft donor. The sequence joins TRBV27 to TRBJ2-1; a tentative D match to TRBD2 spans 5 bases. The CDR3 has the sequence CASSLYPDLSSYNEQFF. The nucleotide sequence is given as TGTGCCAGCAGTTTATACCCGGACTTAAGCTCCTACAATGAGCAGTTCTTC.